These T cell receptor beta chains were read from a single sample in a study of CD8 T cells in Susac syndrome. TCRdb reprocessed the immunoSEQ multiplex PCR reads via MiXCR and lists one record per CDR3 protein. The table includes 92,000 or so distinct CDR3 sequences, 95% to 96% detected once. Material for sequencing was CD8+ T cells from PBMCs. The receptors shown here come from a human donor with Susac syndrome. Each CDR3 is given with its conserved first and last residue. Fields, in order: D gene, V gene, CDR3 protein. D genes are given only for firm matches.

d_call: TRBD2
v_call: TRBV7-2
cdr3_aa: CASSLFGGSEQYF

d_call: NA
v_call: TRBV3-1
cdr3_aa: CASSQIVGIENSPLHF

d_call: NA
v_call: TRBV7-3
cdr3_aa: CASSSMNDEQFF

d_call: NA
v_call: TRBV6-6
cdr3_aa: CASSLTRDTDTQYF

d_call: TRBD1
v_call: TRBV30
cdr3_aa: CAWSVGQGYGYTF

d_call: NA
v_call: TRBV11-3
cdr3_aa: CASSLRETEAFF

d_call: NA
v_call: TRBV20-1
cdr3_aa: CSARGSAQGNSPLHF

d_call: NA
v_call: TRBV30
cdr3_aa: CAWRSPGMNTEAFF

d_call: NA
v_call: TRBV4-3
cdr3_aa: CASSPGPVHSYEQYF

d_call: NA
v_call: TRBV3-1
cdr3_aa: CASSQDRYQPQHF

d_call: NA
v_call: TRBV25-1
cdr3_aa: CASSESLGQGSTDTQYF

d_call: NA
v_call: TRBV30
cdr3_aa: CGARSSYNSPLHF

d_call: NA
v_call: TRBV5-6
cdr3_aa: CASSFGRGAYEQYF

d_call: NA
v_call: TRBV2
cdr3_aa: CASSETPVGETQYF

d_call: NA
v_call: TRBV20-1
cdr3_aa: CSARDVDTQYF